A selection of T cell receptor beta chains follows, all from one sample in a study of blood T cell repertoires in COVID-19. The protocol was immunoSEQ multiplex PCR, while the TCRdb copy is restricted to in-frame clones and leaves out a portion. This sample has 250,000 to 300,000 clones, with about 88% found just once. The sequenced sample consisted of peripheral blood. The source of these receptors is a woman in her sixties or seventies with COVID-19, enrolled during active disease. Each CDR3 is given with its conserved first and last residue. Each record gives: V gene, J gene, clone size, D gene, CDR3 protein, CDR3 DNA. The D gene is left open where the match is weak. Not every row has a clone size; where given, it reads once, few, many or a size class.

v_gene: TRBV28
j_gene: TRBJ1-2
abundance: .
d_gene: TRBD1
CDR3aa: CASSSGTVNGYTF
CDR3nt: TGTGCCAGCAGTTCCGGGACAGTGAATGGCTACACCTTC

v_gene: TRBV7-2
j_gene: TRBJ1-5
abundance: .
d_gene: .
CDR3aa: CASSLGRYSNQPQHF
CDR3nt: TGTGCCAGCAGCTTAGGCCGGTATAGCAATCAGCCCCAGCATTTT

v_gene: TRBV28
j_gene: TRBJ1-5
abundance: .
d_gene: TRBD1
CDR3aa: CASSLTGTGHQPQHF
CDR3nt: TGTGCCAGCAGTTTAACCGGGACAGGGCATCAGCCCCAGCATTTT

v_gene: TRBV11-3
j_gene: TRBJ2-7
abundance: .
d_gene: TRBD2
CDR3aa: CASSLGASGSDEQYF
CDR3nt: TGTGCCAGCAGCTTAGGGGCTAGCGGGTCGGACGAGCAGTACTTC

v_gene: TRBV6-2/TRBV6-3
j_gene: TRBJ1-4
abundance: .
d_gene: TRBD1
CDR3aa: CASSYRIRQGGDEKLFF
CDR3nt: TGTGCCAGCAGTTACCGTATCCGACAGGGTGGGGATGAAAAACTGTTTTTT

v_gene: TRBV9
j_gene: TRBJ2-7
abundance: .
d_gene: .
CDR3aa: CASSAQGTGQPYEQYF
CDR3nt: TGTGCCAGCAGCGCCCAGGGAACGGGACAACCCTACGAGCAGTACTTC

v_gene: TRBV7-2
j_gene: TRBJ1-2
abundance: .
d_gene: .
CDR3aa: CASSLALRGGDYGYTF
CDR3nt: TGTGCCAGCAGCTTAGCGCTAAGAGGGGGGGACTATGGCTACACCTTC

v_gene: TRBV4-1
j_gene: TRBJ2-5
abundance: .
d_gene: .
CDR3aa: CASSQGELGLRETQYF
CDR3nt: TGCGCCAGCAGCCAAGGCGAACTAGGACTTAGAGAGACCCAGTACTTC

v_gene: TRBV7-2
j_gene: TRBJ1-1
abundance: .
d_gene: .
CDR3aa: CASSFKGGTEAFF
CDR3nt: TGTGCCAGCAGCTTTAAGGGGGGGACTGAAGCTTTCTTT

v_gene: TRBV5-4
j_gene: TRBJ2-5
abundance: .
d_gene: TRBD2
CDR3aa: CASSYPGTSKETQYF
CDR3nt: TGTGCCAGCAGCTATCCCGGGACTAGCAAAGAGACCCAGTACTTC

v_gene: TRBV25-1
j_gene: TRBJ2-2
abundance: once
d_gene: .
CDR3aa: CATGGQYTGELFF
CDR3nt: TGTGCCACCGGTGGACAGTACACCGGGGAGCTGTTTTTT

v_gene: TRBV9
j_gene: TRBJ2-2
abundance: .
d_gene: .
CDR3aa: CASSTSWQNTGELFF
CDR3nt: TGTGCCAGCAGTACAAGTTGGCAGAACACCGGGGAGCTGTTTTTT

v_gene: TRBV4-3
j_gene: TRBJ1-6
abundance: few
d_gene: TRBD1
CDR3aa: CASSQSWTGRSYNSPLHF
CDR3nt: TGCGCCAGCAGCCAGTCGTGGACAGGCCGCTCCTATAATTCACCCCTCCACTTT

v_gene: TRBV5-4
j_gene: TRBJ1-2
abundance: .
d_gene: TRBD1
CDR3aa: CASSNGQGPNYGYTF
CDR3nt: TGTGCCAGCAGCAACGGACAGGGCCCTAACTATGGCTACACCTTC

v_gene: TRBV5-1
j_gene: TRBJ1-4
abundance: .
d_gene: TRBD1
CDR3aa: CASRLEQGSEKLFF
CDR3nt: TGCGCCAGCAGGTTAGAACAGGGGAGTGAAAAACTGTTTTTT

v_gene: TRBV24-1
j_gene: TRBJ2-3
abundance: .
d_gene: TRBD1
CDR3aa: CATSDWTGGSTDTQYF
CDR3nt: TGTGCCACCAGTGACTGGACAGGGGGATCGACAGATACGCAGTATTTT

v_gene: TRBV30
j_gene: TRBJ1-5
abundance: .
d_gene: .
CDR3aa: CAWSVGGDQPQHF
CDR3nt: TGTGCCTGGAGTGTAGGGGGAGATCAGCCCCAGCATTTT

v_gene: TRBV7-9
j_gene: TRBJ1-1
abundance: .
d_gene: .
CDR3aa: CASSLGGHPRDTEAFF
CDR3nt: TGTGCCAGCAGCTTAGGGGGACACCCCAGGGACACTGAAGCTTTCTTT

v_gene: TRBV19
j_gene: TRBJ1-2
abundance: once
d_gene: TRBD1
CDR3aa: CASSSPTGSYTF
CDR3nt: TGTGCCAGTAGTTCCCCGACAGGGAGCTACACCTTC

v_gene: TRBV6-5
j_gene: TRBJ2-1
abundance: .
d_gene: .
CDR3aa: CASSLTVASEQFF
CDR3nt: TGTGCCAGCAGTTTAACAGTGGCAAGTGAGCAGTTCTTC